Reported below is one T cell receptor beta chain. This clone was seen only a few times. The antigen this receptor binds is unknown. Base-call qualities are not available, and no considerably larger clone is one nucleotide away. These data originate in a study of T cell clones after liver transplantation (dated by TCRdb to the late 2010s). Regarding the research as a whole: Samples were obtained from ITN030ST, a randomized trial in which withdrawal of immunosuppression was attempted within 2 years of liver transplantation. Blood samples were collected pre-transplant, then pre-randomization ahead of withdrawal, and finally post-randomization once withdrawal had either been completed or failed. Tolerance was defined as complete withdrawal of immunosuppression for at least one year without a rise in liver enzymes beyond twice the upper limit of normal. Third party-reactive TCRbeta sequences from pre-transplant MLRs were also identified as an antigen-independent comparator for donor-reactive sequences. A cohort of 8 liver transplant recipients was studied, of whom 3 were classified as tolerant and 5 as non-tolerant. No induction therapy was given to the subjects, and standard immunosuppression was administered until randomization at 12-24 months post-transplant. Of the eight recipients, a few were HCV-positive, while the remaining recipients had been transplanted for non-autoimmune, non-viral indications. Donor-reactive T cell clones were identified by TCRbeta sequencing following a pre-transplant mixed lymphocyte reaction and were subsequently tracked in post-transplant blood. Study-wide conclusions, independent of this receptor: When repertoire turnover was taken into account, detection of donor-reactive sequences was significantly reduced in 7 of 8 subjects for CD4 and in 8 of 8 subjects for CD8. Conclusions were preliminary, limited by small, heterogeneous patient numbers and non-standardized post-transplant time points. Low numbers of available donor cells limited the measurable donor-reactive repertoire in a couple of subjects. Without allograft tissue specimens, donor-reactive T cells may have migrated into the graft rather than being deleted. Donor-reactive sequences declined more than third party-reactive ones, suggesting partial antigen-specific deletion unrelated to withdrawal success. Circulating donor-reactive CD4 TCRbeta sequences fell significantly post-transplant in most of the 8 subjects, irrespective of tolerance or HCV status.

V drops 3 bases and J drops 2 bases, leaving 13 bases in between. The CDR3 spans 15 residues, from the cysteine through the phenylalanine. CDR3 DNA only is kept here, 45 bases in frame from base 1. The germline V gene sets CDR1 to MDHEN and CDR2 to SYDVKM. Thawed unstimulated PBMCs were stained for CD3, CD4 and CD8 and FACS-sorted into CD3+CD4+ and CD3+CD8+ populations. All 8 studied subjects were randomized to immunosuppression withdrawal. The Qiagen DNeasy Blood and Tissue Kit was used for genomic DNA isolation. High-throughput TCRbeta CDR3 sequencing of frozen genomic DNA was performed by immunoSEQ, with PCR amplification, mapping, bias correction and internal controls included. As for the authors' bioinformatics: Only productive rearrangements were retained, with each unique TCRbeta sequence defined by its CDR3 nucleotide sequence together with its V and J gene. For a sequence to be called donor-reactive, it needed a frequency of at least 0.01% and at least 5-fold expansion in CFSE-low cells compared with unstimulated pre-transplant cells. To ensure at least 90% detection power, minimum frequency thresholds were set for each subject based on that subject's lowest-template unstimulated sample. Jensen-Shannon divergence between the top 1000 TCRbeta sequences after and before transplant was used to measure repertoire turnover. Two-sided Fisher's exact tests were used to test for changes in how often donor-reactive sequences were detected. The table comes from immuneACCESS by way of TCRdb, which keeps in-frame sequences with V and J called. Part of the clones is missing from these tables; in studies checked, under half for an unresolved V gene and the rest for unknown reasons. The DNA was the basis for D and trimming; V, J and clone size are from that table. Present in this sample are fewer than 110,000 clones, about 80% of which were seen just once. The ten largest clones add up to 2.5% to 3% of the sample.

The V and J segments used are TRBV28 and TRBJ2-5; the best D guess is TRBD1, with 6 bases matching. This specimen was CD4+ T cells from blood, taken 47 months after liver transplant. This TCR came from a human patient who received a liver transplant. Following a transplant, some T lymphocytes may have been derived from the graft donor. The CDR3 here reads CASSFGDKFQETQYF. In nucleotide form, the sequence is TGTGCCAGCAGTTTTGGGGACAAATTTCAAGAGACCCAGTACTTC.